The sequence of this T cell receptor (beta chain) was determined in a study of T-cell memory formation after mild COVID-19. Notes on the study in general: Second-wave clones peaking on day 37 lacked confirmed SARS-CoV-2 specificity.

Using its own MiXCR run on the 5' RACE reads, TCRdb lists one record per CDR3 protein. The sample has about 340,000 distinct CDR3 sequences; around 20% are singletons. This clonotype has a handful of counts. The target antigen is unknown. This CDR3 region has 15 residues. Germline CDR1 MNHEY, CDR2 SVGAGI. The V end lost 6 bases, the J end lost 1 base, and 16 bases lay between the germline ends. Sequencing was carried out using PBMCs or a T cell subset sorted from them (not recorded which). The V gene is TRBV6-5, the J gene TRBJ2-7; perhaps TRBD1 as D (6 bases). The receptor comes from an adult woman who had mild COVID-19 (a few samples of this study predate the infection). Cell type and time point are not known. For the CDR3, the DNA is TGTGCCAGCAGAACCACAGGGTCAGGGTCCTACGAGCAGTACTTC. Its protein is CASRTTGSGSYEQYF.